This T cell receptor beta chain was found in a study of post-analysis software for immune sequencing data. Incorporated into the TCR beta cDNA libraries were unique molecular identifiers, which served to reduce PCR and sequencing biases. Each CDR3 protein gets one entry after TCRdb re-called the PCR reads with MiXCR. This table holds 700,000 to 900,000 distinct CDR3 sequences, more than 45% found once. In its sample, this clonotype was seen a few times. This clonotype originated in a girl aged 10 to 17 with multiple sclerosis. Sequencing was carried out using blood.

The CDR3 spells CSARDAGTGDWETQYF. DNA for the CDR3: TGCAGTGCTAGAGACGCCGGGACAGGGGACTGGGAGACCCAGTACTTC. The chain recombines TRBV20-1 with TRBJ2-5, with 10 nucleotides matching TRBD1. This CDR3 is built from 16 residues. CDR1 DFQATT and CDR2 SNEGSKA come from the germline V gene (reference sequence). J gave up 5 bases and V 0 bases, and 9 bases lay outside the gene matches.